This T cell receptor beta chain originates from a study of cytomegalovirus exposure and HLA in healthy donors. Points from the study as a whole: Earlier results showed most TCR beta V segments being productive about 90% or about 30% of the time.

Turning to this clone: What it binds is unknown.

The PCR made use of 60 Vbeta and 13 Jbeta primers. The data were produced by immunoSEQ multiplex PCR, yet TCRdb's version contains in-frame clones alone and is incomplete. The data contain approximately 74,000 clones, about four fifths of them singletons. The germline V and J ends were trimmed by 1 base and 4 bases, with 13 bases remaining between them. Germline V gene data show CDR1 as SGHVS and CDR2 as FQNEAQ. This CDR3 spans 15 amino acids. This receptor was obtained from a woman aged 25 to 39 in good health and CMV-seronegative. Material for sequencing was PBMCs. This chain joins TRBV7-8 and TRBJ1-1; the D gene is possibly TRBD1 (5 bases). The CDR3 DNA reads TGTGCCAGCAGCTTAGGAGCAGGGATCGTCACTGAAGCTTTCTTT. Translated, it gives CASSLGAGIVTEAFF.